A single sample gave rise to the 3 T cell receptor beta chains below, sequenced in a study of cytotoxic CD8 clonotypes in ibrutinib-treated CLL. Assay used: immunoSEQ multiplex PCR; TCRdb lists only in-frame clones, some missing. The table includes some 70,000 clones, around 68% detected once. The sequencing here drew on PBMCs, taken after 12 months of ibrutinib treatment. These receptors all stem from a human donor with chronic lymphocytic leukemia.

The rearrangement uses TRBV7-8 and TRBJ2-3; tentatively, D is TRBD1 or TRBD2 (5 bases each). Per the germline V gene, CDR1 is SGHVS and CDR2 is FQNEAQ. There are 15 residues in the CDR3. V lost 2 bases and J 4 bases, leaving 13 bases between the germline ends. The CDR3 reads CASSLRPVGADTQYF. CDR3 nucleotides: TGTGCCAGCAGCTTAAGGCCGGTGGGGGCAGATACGCAGTATTTT.

The gene calls are TRBV5-1 and TRBJ1-2; 8 positions match TRBD1. In germline, CDR1 is SGHRS, CDR2 YFSETQ. The CDR3 has 13 residues. With 3 bases clipped from V and 4 bases from J, the junction kept 2 bases outside the gene matches. DNA of the CDR3: TGCGCCAGCAGCTCGGACAGGGTCTATGGCTACACCTTC. Protein product: CASSSDRVYGYTF.

V gene TRBV15 combines with J gene TRBJ1-5; TRBD1 matches 10 bases. V shed 0 bases and J 7 bases; nucleotides not matched to a gene: 3. The CDR3 has 15 residues. In germline, CDR1 is LNHNV, CDR2 YYDKDF (reference sequence). The CDR3 sequence: CATSRDRTGGQPQHF. The CDR3 DNA reads as TGTGCCACCAGCAGAGATCGGACAGGGGGGCAGCCCCAGCATTTT.